This T cell receptor beta chain is drawn from a study of T cell changes during pregnancy in multiple sclerosis (dated by TCRdb to the late 2010s). Broadly, across the study: Changes in the T cell repertoire over the course of pregnancy were examined in this study in women with multiple sclerosis.

The cysteine opens and the phenylalanine closes a CDR3 of 12 amino acids. CDR3 DNA only is kept here, 36 bases in frame from base 1. The V end gives up 8 bases and the J end 6 bases, leaving 6 bases in the junction not matched to a gene. The germline V gene encodes CDR1 MNHNS and CDR2 SASEGT. As to this clone: Its antigen is currently not known. No base qualities exist here, and no much larger clone lies one base off it.

Libraries came from the immunoSEQ multiplex PCR assay. Imported from immuneACCESS, the table was reduced by TCRdb to in-frame sequences with V and J called. These copies leave out some clones; in studies compared against another copy, an unresolved V gene accounts for under half, and the cause of the remainder is not known. The sample contains around 70,000 clones, just over 90% of them found a single time. In total, the top ten clones hold roughly 1.5% of the sample. This TCR was sampled from a female donor with multiple sclerosis, enrolled in a pregnancy study. The chain is assembled from TRBV6-1 and TRBJ1-2; TRBD1 agrees with 7 junctional bases. This material consisted of peripheral blood, taken in the third trimester of pregnancy. The CDR3 reads CASGDRLNGYTF. At the DNA level, the sequence is TGTGCCAGCGGGGACAGACTAAATGGCTACACCTTC.